The text below deals with one T cell receptor (beta chain). The antigen remains unidentified. This entry comes from a study of graft-versus-host responses after intestinal transplantation. Study-wide background: Tacrolimus plus steroids were given to all recipients for approximately three years, preceded by anti-thymocyte globulin induction. Study-wide results and caveats: The study associated peak circulating GvH clone levels with early post-transplant HvG declines. Analysis identified GvH clones in recipient marrow, with some appearing first in ileum or blood.

The protocol was immunoSEQ multiplex PCR, while the TCRdb copy is restricted to in-frame clones and leaves out a portion. The repertoire holds 40,000 or so clones, with 89% as singletons. CDR3 length: 14 residues. The germline CDR1 and CDR2 sequences are SGHNT and YYREEE (reference sequence). The V segment lost 4 bases and the J segment 0 bases; nucleotides outside the gene matches: 3. This receptor was taken from a human patient who received an intestinal transplant, so some T cells may come from the graft donor. Sequencing was performed on PBMCs, taken 260 to 280 days after transplant. This chain connects TRBV5-4 to TRBJ2-7; 8 nucleotides match TRBD1. CDR3 nucleotides: TGTGCCAGCAGCCCGGACAGGGTCTCCTACGAGCAGTACTTC. The encoded protein is CASSPDRVSYEQYF.